This passage covers 17 T cell receptor beta chains from one sample sequenced in a study of blood T cell repertoires in COVID-19. Data came from immunoSEQ multiplex PCR; TCRdb stores just in-frame clones and leaves some out. Of 150,000 to 200,000 clones in the sample, around 85% were seen once. Sequenced sample: peripheral blood. Source of these receptors: a woman older than 75 with acute or convalescent COVID-19.

In its sample, this clone was seen a few times. The chain links TRBV19 to TRBJ1-2; D gene ambiguous. Deletions cut 6 bases from V and 0 bases from J, with 8 bases between. In germline, CDR1 is LNHDA, CDR2 SQIVND (reference sequence). The CDR3 is made up of 13 amino acids. CDR3 in DNA: TGTGCCAGTAGGGGCCCTTCTAACTATGGCTACACCTTC. Translating it yields CASRGPSNYGYTF.

The genes are TRBV5-1 and TRBJ2-3; TRBD2 matches 11 bases. Per germline, CDR1 SGHRS and CDR2 YFSETQ. With V trimmed by 2 bases and J by 4 bases, 9 bases remained unmatched. CDR3 length: 17 amino acids. CDR3 amino acids: CASSFRLAGGPPDTQYF. DNA of the CDR3: TGCGCCAGCAGCTTCCGGCTAGCGGGGGGCCCCCCAGATACGCAGTATTTT.

The chain uses TRBV5-6 and TRBJ2-3, with D uncertain. The CDR3 is made up of 13 amino acids. Trimming took off 5 bases at V and 4 bases at J, with 11 bases between the two ends. Germline V gene data show CDR1 as SGHDT and CDR2 as YYEEEE. CDR3 in amino acids: CASSIPGPDTQYF. The CDR3 DNA follows: TGTGCCAGCAGTATACCTGGCCCAGATACGCAGTATTTT.

In nucleotides, the CDR3 is TGCGCCAGCAGCCTGACCGACAGGGGGCAAGAGACCCAGTACTTC. This codes for CASSLTDRGQETQYF. V and J are TRBV5-1 and TRBJ2-5; 9 positions agree with TRBD1. V dropped 4 bases and J dropped 2; count of bases not matched to a gene: 6. CDR1 is SGHRS, CDR2 YFSETQ, per germline. The CDR3 is made up of 15 amino acids.

This clone occurred once. This chain uses TRBV14 with TRBJ1-1; unclear D gene. This CDR3 region has 14 residues. V was shortened by 4 bases and J by 3 bases, with 12 bases between the two germline ends. Germline V gene lookup returns CDR1 SGHDN and CDR2 FVKESK. The CDR3 bases are TGTGCCAGCAGCCTGGTGAGTCGCGACACTGAAGCTTTCTTT. Its translation is CASSLVSRDTEAFF.

The chain recombines TRBV5-1 with TRBJ2-7, with D tentatively TRBD2 (5 bases). The CDR3 runs 16 residues. The V and J ends lost 0 bases and 0 bases respectively, with 13 bases between them. Germline CDR1 and CDR2: SGHRS and YFSETQ. The CDR3 spells CASSLGWTPSSYEQYF. The CDR3 DNA reads TGCGCCAGCAGCTTGGGATGGACTCCCAGCTCCTACGAGCAGTACTTC.

The rearrangement uses TRBV6-5 and TRBJ1-5, with TRBD1 identical over 7 bases. The CDR3 sequence is 14 residues long. The germline V gene has CDR1 MNHEY and CDR2 SVGAGI. The junction had 8 bases not matched to a gene; V was cut back by 8 bases and J by 4 bases. CDR3 residues: CASWRAGGNQPQHF. The CDR3 bases are TGTGCCAGCTGGAGGGCAGGGGGAAATCAGCCCCAGCATTTT.

The V and J genes are TRBV4-1 and TRBJ1-5; a possible D gene is TRBD1 (6 bases). The V end was cut by 1 base, the J end by 15 bases, with 16 bases between. This CDR3 has 13 residues. Germline CDR1 is MGHRA and CDR2 is YSYEKL. The CDR3 DNA reads as TGCGCCAGCAGCCAAGTAATTTGGGGGCATCCGCATTTT. It translates to CASSQVIWGHPHF.

This clone was recorded a few times. The V and J genes are TRBV10-3 and TRBJ2-7; D ambiguous. This CDR3 contains 14 residues. Germline CDR1 is ENHRY and CDR2 is SYGVKD. Between the trimmed V and J ends, which lost 0 bases and 0 bases, there was a span of 6 bases. The CDR3 loop reads CAISESRDSYEQYF. As DNA, the CDR3 is TGTGCCATCAGTGAGTCCCGAGACTCCTACGAGCAGTACTTC.

The rearrangement joins TRBV7-7 to TRBJ2-2; 12 bases align to TRBD1. The CDR3 runs 17 residues. Germline V lookup: CDR1 SSHAT, CDR2 FNYEAQ (reference sequence). V was clipped by 5 bases and J by 2 bases; unmatched bases: 6. CDR3 region: CASSPAGTGGNTGELFF. The CDR3 DNA reads TGTGCCAGCAGCCCCGCCGGGACAGGGGGCAACACCGGGGAGCTGTTTTTT.

The chain uses TRBV7-2 and TRBJ1-3; D is undetermined. Between the trimmed V and J ends, which lost 5 bases and 0 bases, there was a span of 11 bases. The CDR3 contains 15 residues. Looked up from germline, CDR1 is SGHTA and CDR2 is FQGNSA. This chain's CDR3 is CASSPGRGSGNTIYF. For the CDR3, the DNA is TGTGCCAGCAGCCCCGGGCGGGGCTCTGGAAACACCATATATTTT.

The chain has TRBV5-8 and TRBJ1-1; D unclear. The CDR3 is made up of 14 amino acids. The V gene's germline CDR1 is SGHTS and CDR2 YDEGEE. Trimming left V 3 bases short and J 4 bases short, with 13 bases between. The CDR3 nucleotides are TGTGCCAGCAGCTCAGGTGGGAGTGGCACTGAAGCTTTCTTT. It codes for CASSSGGSGTEAFF.

This chain links TRBV5-4 with TRBJ2-1; 9 nucleotides match TRBD2. The CDR3 has 16 amino acids. Germline V lookup: CDR1 SGHNT, CDR2 YYREEE (reference sequence). The ends lost 3 bases at V and 6 bases at J; junction bases unmatched: 10. The CDR3 sequence is CASSWPALAGFNEQFF. As DNA, the CDR3 is TGTGCCAGCAGCTGGCCGGCTCTAGCGGGGTTCAATGAGCAGTTCTTC.

This chain joins TRBV7-2 and TRBJ1-2; 10 nucleotides match TRBD1. V gave up 5 bases and J gave up 2 bases; unmatched junction bases: 11. This CDR3 region has 17 residues. The germline V gene encodes CDR1 SGHTA and CDR2 FQGNSA. This chain's CDR3 is CASSLRQGAFGNYGYTF. CDR3 coding DNA: TGTGCCAGCAGCCTAAGACAGGGGGCTTTCGGGAACTATGGCTACACCTTC.

The rearrangement uses TRBV6-2 or TRBV6-3 and TRBJ2-2; 9 positions agree with TRBD1. The CDR3 extends over 17 amino acids. The V segment lost 5 bases and the J segment 5 bases; nucleotides outside the gene matches: 12. Germline V gives CDR1 MNHEY, CDR2 SVGEGT. The CDR3: CASSNVPGQGRTGELFF. CDR3 in DNA: TGTGCCAGCAGTAATGTCCCGGGACAGGGAAGAACCGGGGAGCTGTTTTTT.

The rearrangement joins TRBV7-2 to TRBJ2-2; D may be TRBD1 (6 bases). V was clipped by 3 bases and J by 1 base, with 15 bases between them. CDR3 length equals 17 residues. Germline V gene sequence: CDR1 SGHTA, CDR2 FQGNSA. The CDR3 nucleotides read TGTGCCAGCAGCTTTTTCACCGGGACACTGAACACCGGGGAGCTGTTTTTT. Translation: CASSFFTGTLNTGELFF.

This chain uses TRBV10-1 with TRBJ2-1, with 12 bases that match TRBD2. After removal of 6 bases from V and 7 bases from J, the junction contained 7 bases not matched to a gene. The length of the CDR3 is 15 residues. Germline assignment: CDR1 WNHNN and CDR2 SYGVQD (reference sequence). The CDR3 DNA follows: TGCGCCAGCAGCCTAGCGGGAGGGCGGTTAAATGAGCAGTTCTTC. Protein product: CASSLAGGRLNEQFF.